This T cell receptor beta chain comes out of a study of blood T cell repertoires in COVID-19. Study overall: Sources were T cells, B-cell-depleted T cells, or PBMCs; the material itself was cDNA or gDNA.

As originally analysed: Estimation of nucleated cell counts was performed using reference gene primer amplification. Repertoires were generated with immunoSEQ multiplex PCR, while TCRdb's copy carries only in-frame clones and drops some. V, J and clone size are those of that table, while D and trimming were read from the DNA. The sample lists around 500,000 clones; approximately 87% were seen once. CDR3 length equals 13 residues. Germline V lookup: CDR1 SGHAT, CDR2 FQNNGV. The V segment lost 5 bases and the J segment 4 bases; nucleotides outside the gene matches: 2. In regard to this clone: The identical CDR3 is also encoded by other nucleotide sequences in the sample.

Recruitment covered about 25 US areas and drew participants whose ages spanned about 18 to 100 years. Recovered Cohort 3 donors showed two negative PCRs, clearance, or symptom resolution. The TCR originated in a woman between 40 and 50 years old who had recovered from COVID-19. The specimen was PBMCs or T cells enriched from blood (not recorded which). The rearrangement links TRBV11-2 to TRBJ1-2, with 9 bases matching TRBD1. The CDR3: CASSPGQGYGYTF. The CDR3 DNA reads TGTGCCAGCAGCCCGGGACAGGGCTATGGCTACACCTTC. Drawing the rest from reference TRBV11-2 and TRBJ1-2, the complete variable domain is EAGVAQSPRYKIIEKRQSVAFWCNPISGHATLYWYQQILGQGPKLLIQFQNNGVVDDSQLPKDRFSAERLKGVDSTLKIQPAKLEDSAVYLCASSPGQGYGYTFGSGTRLTVV.